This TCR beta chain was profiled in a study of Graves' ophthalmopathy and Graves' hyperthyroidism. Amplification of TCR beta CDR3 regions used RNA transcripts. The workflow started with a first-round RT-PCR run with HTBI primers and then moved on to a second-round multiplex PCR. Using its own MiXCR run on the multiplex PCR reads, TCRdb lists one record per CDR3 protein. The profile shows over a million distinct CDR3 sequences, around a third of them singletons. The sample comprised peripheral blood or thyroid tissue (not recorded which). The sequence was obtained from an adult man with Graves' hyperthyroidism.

CDR3 residues: CASTRWGTEAFF. As DNA, the CDR3 is TGCGCCAGCACCCGATGGGGCACTGAAGCTTTCTTT. The J gene is TRBJ1-1, the V gene TRBV10-1; D is unresolved. This CDR3 contains 12 residues. V lost 7 bases, J lost 4 bases, and 10 bases lay in between. Germline-derived CDR1 and CDR2 are WNHNN and SYGVQD (reference sequence).